Only a few counts were recorded for the clone carrying this T cell receptor beta chain. The entry originates in a study of blood T cell repertoires in COVID-19. About the research overall: Whether acute or convalescent, the COVID-19 samples came from the United States, Italy and Spain.

Germline V gene data show CDR1 as MNHNY and CDR2 as SVGAGI (reference sequence). The CDR3 covers 14 residues. Trimming shortened V by 10 bases and J by 6 bases, and 19 bases separated the two germline ends. In the original workflow: Nucleated cell counts were estimated from reference gene primer amplification. Profiling relied on immunoSEQ multiplex PCR, and the TCRdb table lists in-frame clones only, not all of them. The V and J calls and the clone size are those of that table, but D and trimming were determined from the DNA. The sample lists a few hundred thousand clones, under 85% occurring once. The clonotype was recovered from a human donor with COVID-19, enrolled during active disease. The donor label of this sample is uncertain. The sequenced sample consisted of peripheral blood. V usage is TRBV6-6 and J usage is TRBJ1-5; D might be TRBD1 (5 bases). CDR3 DNA: TGTGCCACACACCCCGGTGGGGGAGGTCAGCCCCAGCATTTT. It is translated as CATHPGGGGQPQHF.